The rows below give T cell receptor beta chains drawn from one sample of a study of radiotherapy plus CTLA-4 blockade in lung cancer. The assay was immunoSEQ multiplex PCR, and TCRdb's table has in-frame clones only and misses some. The table shows around 70,000 clones, with roughly 84% occurring only once. The sequencing here drew on peripheral blood, taken from a patient treated with radiotherapy plus ipilimumab. The receptors were sampled from a human donor with non-small cell lung cancer that progressed on radiotherapy plus ipilimumab. Both conserved end residues are part of each CDR3. A D gene is named only where the DNA matches it firmly. A row's size may be missing; if present it is once, few, many or a size class.

j_call v_call clone_size d_call cdr3_nt cdr3_aa
TRBJ1-4 TRBV5-4 once TRBD1 TGTGCCAGCAGCGATATGGGACAGCGTAATGAAAAACTGTTTTTT CASSDMGQRNEKLFF
TRBJ2-5 TRBV7-2 NA TRBD2 TGTGCCAGCAGCTCATCCGTAGCGGGATTCGAGACCCAGTACTTC CASSSSVAGFETQYF
TRBJ2-1 TRBV12-5 NA TRBD2 TGTGCTAGTGGTTCCTCCTTACTAGCGGGAAATAACAATGAGCAGTTCTTC CASGSSLLAGNNNEQFF
TRBJ2-1 TRBV7-3 NA NA TGTGCCAGCAGCTTAGTTGGCGGACAAATGGGGCAGTTCTTC CASSLVGGQMGQFF
TRBJ1-2 TRBV28 NA TRBD1 TGTGCCAGCAGCTTAACAGGGGTGGACTATGGCTACACCTTC CASSLTGVDYGYTF
TRBJ1-5 TRBV25-1 NA NA TGTGCCAGCAGTGATACAGGCAATCAGCCCCAGCATTTT CASSDTGNQPQHF
TRBJ1-2 TRBV6-1 NA NA TGTGCCAGCAGTGATCGGGCAGGTTTGCCCTCGTCCTTC CASSDRAGLPSSF
TRBJ2-7 TRBV28 NA NA TGTGCCAGCATCACCTATCCCTACGAGCAGTACTTC CASITYPYEQYF
TRBJ2-5 TRBV12-5 NA TRBD1 TGTGCTAGTGGTTTGGTACTGTCGGACAGGGGGCGAGAGACCCAGTACTTC CASGLVLSDRGRETQYF
TRBJ1-5 TRBV18 NA NA TGTGCCAGCTCACCAGGGGGTTTTAATCAGCCCCAGCATTTT CASSPGGFNQPQHF
TRBJ2-2 TRBV2 few NA TGTGCCAGCGGGCTAGCCTTTACCACCGGGGAGCTGTTTTTT CASGLAFTTGELFF
TRBJ1-2 TRBV6-5 NA TRBD1 TGTGCCAGCAGCCAAAATGGACAGGGGACCACCTTC CASSQNGQGTTF
TRBJ2-1 TRBV5-1 NA TRBD2 TGCGCCAGCAGCTCGGGGAGACTAGCGGGGCCTGGGGATGAGCAGTTCTTC CASSSGRLAGPGDEQFF
TRBJ2-2 TRBV19 NA NA TGTGCCAGTAGTGCCGGGGAGCTGTTTTTT CASSAGELFF
TRBJ1-2 TRBV2 few TRBD1 TGTGCCAGCATAGAACAGGGGGACTATGGCTACACCTTC CASIEQGDYGYTF
TRBJ2-4 TRBV30 NA NA TGTGCCTGGAGTGAGGAGAGCCACATTCAGTACTTC CAWSEESHIQYF
TRBJ2-7 TRBV30 NA NA TGTGCCTGGAGTGCTGGGGGCGGAGCGGAGCAGTACTTC CAWSAGGGAEQYF
TRBJ2-5 TRBV2 NA NA TGTGCCAGCATAGCGGACAGAGCTTTCGAGACCCAGTACTTC CASIADRAFETQYF
TRBJ2-7 TRBV4-1 NA TRBD1 TGCGCCAGCAGCCAGGGACAGAAGCAGTACTTC CASSQGQKQYF
TRBJ2-5 TRBV7-8 NA NA TGTGCCAGCACCACGGGGCCCTGGGAGACCCAGTACTTC CASTTGPWETQYF
TRBJ2-2 TRBV5-4 NA NA TGTGCCAGCAGCGTCGACGGGCTGAACACCGGGGAGCTGTTTTTT CASSVDGLNTGELFF
TRBJ2-7 TRBV18 NA NA TGTGCCAGCTCGGGACCCGAGGTGTACGAGCAGTACTTC CASSGPEVYEQYF
TRBJ2-1 TRBV6-6 NA NA TGTGCCAGCAGTTACGACGTCACATACAATGAGCAGTTCTTC CASSYDVTYNEQFF
TRBJ2-5 TRBV11-3 NA NA TGTGCCAGCAGCTTAACTGGACGGCAAGAGACCCAGTACTTC CASSLTGRQETQYF
TRBJ2-1 TRBV5-1 NA TRBD1 TGCGCCAGCAGCTTGGTGGGGACAGGGATAGAAAATGAGCAGTTCTTC CASSLVGTGIENEQFF
TRBJ2-3 TRBV30 NA TRBD1 TGTGCCTGGAGTGGGACAGGTCGGTCAGATACGCAGTATTTT CAWSGTGRSDTQYF